Each of the 27 T cell receptor beta chains below was sequenced from the same sample in a study of response to subunit inactivated influenza vaccine. TCRdb re-called the RT-PCR reads through MiXCR, storing one row per CDR3 protein. The sample includes hundreds of thousands of distinct CDR3 sequences, 10% to 12% of them seen just once. A further study also used this sample, focusing on T cells expressing NK-cell markers. From that study: Libraries used 5'RACE template switching adding universal primer site and UMIs.

The input for sequencing was PBMCs from blood, taken on the day of vaccination. The receptor set was obtained from a man aged 50 or older who received an inactivated influenza vaccine.

This clonotype came up a few times. The chain employs TRBV20-1 and TRBJ2-7, with D perhaps matching TRBD1 (5 bases). The CDR3 has 11 residues. V was pared by 5 bases and J by 5 bases, with 10 bases between. The V gene's germline CDR1 is DFQATT and CDR2 SNEGSKA (reference sequence). CDR3 in DNA: TGCAGTGCTGGTCAGGGTGACGAGCAGTACTTC. This sequence encodes CSAGQGDEQYF.

The V and J genes are TRBV10-2 and TRBJ1-2; no firm D call. The ends were cut back, 7 bases at V and 4 bases at J, with 13 bases in the middle. CDR3 size: 13 residues. Per the germline V gene, CDR1 is WSHSY and CDR2 is SAAADI. The CDR3 coding sequence is TGCGCCAGCAATCCTACAGCGCTCTATGGCTACACCTTC. Amino acids: CASNPTALYGYTF.

This clonotype was counted only a few times. The rearrangement uses TRBV5-1 and TRBJ2-5; 9 bases fit TRBD1. Per the germline V gene, CDR1 is SGHRS and CDR2 is YFSETQ. V shed 3 bases and J 5 bases; nucleotides not matched to a gene: 5. The CDR3 sequence is 14 residues long. The CDR3 here is CASSSTGGSETQYF. The CDR3 bases are TGCGCCAGCAGCTCTACAGGGGGCTCGGAGACCCAGTACTTC.

This rearrangement joins TRBV7-9 to TRBJ2-4, with D uncertain. The CDR3 runs 12 residues. V was pared by 0 bases and J by 12 bases, with 9 bases between. CDR1 SEHNR and CDR2 FQNEAQ come from the germline V gene (reference sequence). In DNA form, the CDR3 reads TGTGCCAGCAGCTTAGCCAGACTTAATCAGTACTTC. Translated, it gives CASSLARLNQYF.

There are many counts of this clonotype. The rearrangement links TRBV28 to TRBJ2-3, with D perhaps TRBD2 (6 bases). CDR3 length: 14 amino acids. Germline loops: CDR1 MDHEN, CDR2 SYDVKM. The V and J ends lost 2 bases and 5 bases respectively, with 11 bases between them. In DNA, the CDR3 is TGTGCCAGCAGTTTACCGGGAGCTGGAGATACGCAGTATTTT. Encoded protein: CASSLPGAGDTQYF.

As concerns this clonotype: It may be a read error: a sequence one base away is much more abundant. V gene TRBV9 combines with J gene TRBJ2-7; D not certain. This CDR3 has 15 residues. From germline, CDR1 is SGDLS and CDR2 YYNGEE. The CDR3 protein is CASGVGPSGTYEQYF. CDR3 bases: TGTGCCAGCGGCGTAGGCCCCTCAGGAACCTACGAGCAGTACTTC.

CDR3 region: CASSHGEWNYNEQFF. The CDR3 nucleotides read TGCGCCAGCAGCCATGGGGAGTGGAATTACAATGAGCAGTTCTTC. The gene calls are TRBV5-1 and TRBJ2-1; D possibly corresponds to TRBD2 (5 bases). This CDR3 is built from 15 residues. The V end was cut by 4 bases, the J end by 4 bases, with 15 bases between. Per the germline V gene, CDR1 is SGHRS and CDR2 is YFSETQ. The complete variable domain, with remaining parts taken from reference TRBV5-1 and TRBJ2-1, reads KAGVTQTPRYLIKTRGQQVTLSCSPISGHRSVSWYQQTPGQGLQFLFEYFSETQRNKGNFPGRFSGRQFSNSRSEMNVSTLELGDSALYLCASSHGEWNYNEQFFGPGTRLTVL.

V and J are TRBV6-2 or TRBV6-3 and TRBJ1-5; D may be TRBD1 (6 bases). Trimming left V 4 bases short and J 3 bases short, with 16 bases between. CDR1 is MNHEY, CDR2 SVGEGT, per germline. This CDR3 is 16 amino acids long. This chain's CDR3 is CASSSGTPVPNQPQHF. The CDR3 DNA is TGTGCCAGCAGTTCCGGGACACCCGTGCCCAATCAGCCCCAGCATTTT.

This clonotype has only a few counts. This chain links TRBV28 with TRBJ2-3, with TRBD2 matching 7 bases. In germline, CDR1 is MDHEN, CDR2 SYDVKM. The trim removed 5 bases at V and 4 bases at J, leaving 6 bases unmatched. This CDR3 region has 14 residues. The CDR3 is CASSTGGVADTQYF. Written as DNA, the CDR3 is TGTGCCAGCAGTACGGGAGGAGTAGCAGATACGCAGTATTTT.

This clonotype was seen only a few times. The chain joins TRBV11-2 to TRBJ1-3; D unclear. The germline gives CDR1 SGHAT, CDR2 FQNNGV. The germline V and J ends were trimmed by 5 bases and 0 bases, with 11 bases remaining between them. The CDR3 consists of 15 residues. The CDR3 region is CASSTDGSSGNTIYF. CDR3 nucleotide sequence: TGTGCCAGCAGCACCGACGGGTCCTCTGGAAACACCATATATTTT.

In its sample, this clonotype was seen a few times. The V gene is TRBV27, the J gene TRBJ2-3; D possibly corresponds to TRBD1 (6 bases). CDR3 length: 17 residues. V was clipped by 5 bases and J by 4 bases, with 22 bases between them. Germline loops: CDR1 MNHEY, CDR2 SMNVEV (reference sequence). The CDR3 spells CASSRQFQGLLPDTQYF. The DNA for the CDR3 is TGTGCCAGCAGTCGCCAATTTCAGGGGTTGCTCCCAGATACGCAGTATTTT.

This clonotype was counted only a few times. The chain carries TRBV5-5 and TRBJ1-2, with D unresolved. This CDR3 has 14 amino acids. Trimming removed 2 bases at V and 0 bases at J, with 8 bases between. Germline CDR1 and CDR2: SGHKS and YYEKEE (reference sequence). This chain's CDR3 is CASSLTESNYGYTF. The CDR3 DNA reads TGTGCCAGCAGCTTAACGGAGTCTAACTATGGCTACACCTTC.

This clonotype has just a few counts. The gene calls are TRBV12-3 or TRBV12-4 and TRBJ2-5; TRBD2 aligns across 11 bases. This CDR3 is built from 15 residues. V lost 4 bases to trimming and J lost 2 bases; unmatched junction nucleotides: 3. The CDR3 region is CASSSRLAGQETQYF. The CDR3 DNA reads TGTGCCAGCAGTTCCAGACTAGCGGGACAAGAGACCCAGTACTTC.

The gene calls are TRBV20-1 and TRBJ2-3; 7 positions match TRBD2. Per germline, CDR1 DFQATT and CDR2 SNEGSKA (reference sequence). Trimming cost V 1 base and J 4 bases; bases outside gene matches: 8. The CDR3 covers 15 residues. In nucleotides, the CDR3 is TGCAGTGCTAGAGGTTTAGCGGGTACAGCAGATACGCAGTATTTT. It codes for CSARGLAGTADTQYF.

This clonotype was counted a few times. The rearrangement joins TRBV12-3 or TRBV12-4 to TRBJ2-1; 7 positions agree with TRBD2. The CDR3 spans 15 residues. The V and J ends lost 4 bases and 5 bases, in that order; junction bases with no gene match: 8. CDR3 region: CASSSQTSRHNEQFF. CDR3 nucleotide sequence: TGTGCCAGCAGTTCCCAGACTAGCAGACACAATGAGCAGTTCTTC.

In this sample, this clonotype turned up a few times. V is TRBV28 and J is TRBJ2-1, with D uncertain. The CDR3 has 12 residues. V lost 6 bases to trimming and J lost 12 bases, with 15 bases between them. Germline V gene lookup returns CDR1 MDHEN and CDR2 SYDVKM. The CDR3 sequence is CASSLAAGTQFF. For the CDR3, the DNA is TGTGCCAGCAGCCTTGCGGCAGGTACGCAGTTCTTC.

This chain links TRBV7-8 with TRBJ1-1; no clear D gene. Per germline, CDR1 SGHVS and CDR2 FQNEAQ. V shed 2 bases and J shed 8 bases, with 9 bases lying between them. CDR3 size: 12 residues. The CDR3 loop reads CASSLRTTEAFF. CDR3 in DNA: TGTGCCAGCAGCTTACGGACCACAGAAGCTTTCTTT.

This chain uses TRBV7-2 with TRBJ2-7; D is possibly TRBD1 (5 bases). V lost 5 bases, J lost 11 bases, and 22 bases lay in between. The CDR3 has 14 residues. Germline V gives CDR1 SGHTA, CDR2 FQGNSA. In nucleotides, the CDR3 is TGTGCCAGCAGCCCCCAGCAGGGCCCCCGAAAGGAGTACTTC. Amino acid sequence: CASSPQQGPRKEYF.

This clonotype has just a few counts. The J gene is TRBJ2-7, the V gene TRBV20-1; the D gene is possibly TRBD1 (5 bases). V was trimmed by 2 bases and J by 2 bases, leaving 16 bases between them. The CDR3 runs to 15 residues. CDR1 is DFQATT and CDR2 is SNEGSKA in the germline V gene (reference sequence). In DNA, the CDR3 is TGCAGTGCTAGACACTGGACACGGCCAACCTACGAGCAGTACTTC. It specifies CSARHWTRPTYEQYF.

This chain joins TRBV28 and TRBJ2-5; 11 positions agree with TRBD2. The CDR3 has 15 amino acids. V was pared by 6 bases and J by 4 bases, with 7 bases of the junction left unmatched. The germline CDR1 and CDR2 sequences are MDHEN and SYDVKM. The CDR3 here is CASRYLAGGLETQYF. DNA for the CDR3: TGTGCCAGCAGATATCTAGCGGGAGGTTTAGAGACCCAGTACTTC.

This chain's CDR3 is CASSYTAVGNQLSSYNSPLHF. DNA of the CDR3: TGTGCCAGCAGTTACACGGCCGTGGGCAACCAACTTAGCTCCTATAATTCACCCCTCCACTTT. J is TRBJ1-6 and V is TRBV6-2 or TRBV6-3, with D unresolved. CDR3 length: 21 residues. Per germline, CDR1 MNHEY and CDR2 SVGEGT. Trimming cost V 2 bases and J 0 bases, with 23 bases left between them.

This clonotype has only a few counts. The chain recombines TRBV6-2 or TRBV6-3 with TRBJ2-7, with D unresolved. CDR3 size: 12 residues. From germline, CDR1 is MNHEY and CDR2 SVGEGT. V lost 2 bases, J lost 6 bases, and 8 bases lay in between. CDR3 residues: CASSYGSPEQYF. In DNA form, the CDR3 reads TGTGCCAGCAGTTACGGGTCTCCCGAGCAGTACTTC.

This clonotype was counted a few times. The chain combines TRBV14 with TRBJ2-1; the match to TRBD2 covers 7 bases. This CDR3 is built from 14 residues. Germline CDR1 is SGHDN and CDR2 is FVKESK. The V and J ends lost 1 base and 10 bases, in that order; junction bases with no gene match: 7. The chain's CDR3 is CASSQGMGEGEQFF. In DNA form, the CDR3 reads TGTGCCAGCAGCCAAGGAATGGGGGAGGGGGAGCAGTTCTTC. The full variable domain, with the rest looked up from reference TRBV14 and TRBJ2-1, is EAGVTQFPSHSVIEKGQTVTLRCDPISGHDNLYWYRRVMGKEIKFLLHFVKESKQDESGMPNNRFLAERTGGTYSTLKVQPAELEDSGVYFCASSQGMGEGEQFFGPGTRLTVL.

This clonotype was seen more than once but under ten times. V gene TRBV5-1 combines with J gene TRBJ2-7; D assignment may be TRBD1 or TRBD2 (5 bases each). Trimming stripped 4 bases from V and 4 bases from J, with 18 bases between. Germline CDR1 reads SGHRS; CDR2 reads YFSETQ. The CDR3 has 15 residues. In nucleotides, the CDR3 is TGCGCCAGCAGCCCCCTGGGGGAGCCTTTATACGAGCAGTACTTC. Translating it yields CASSPLGEPLYEQYF.

A few counts support this clonotype. The chain has TRBV6-1 and TRBJ2-2, with unresolved D. Germline CDR1 reads MNHNS; CDR2 reads SASEGT. CDR3 length: 13 residues. Trimming shortened V by 7 bases and J by 1 base, and 7 bases separated the two germline ends. For the CDR3, the DNA is TGTGCCAGCACTAGGAAGAACACCGGGGAGCTGTTTTTT. As protein: CASTRKNTGELFF.

This clonotype was seen more than once but under ten times. CDR3 loop: CASSQVLGAGTEAFF. The CDR3 DNA sequence: TGCGCCAGCAGCCAAGTTTTGGGGGCAGGGACTGAAGCTTTCTTT. The V and J genes are TRBV4-3 and TRBJ1-1, with a tentative D call TRBD1 (6 bases). Germline-derived CDR1 and CDR2 are LGHNA and YSLEER. V lost 1 base to trimming and J lost 5 bases, with 14 bases between them. The length of the CDR3 is 15 residues.

This clonotype was detected once. The chain joins TRBV7-9 to TRBJ2-1, with D possibly being TRBD1 or TRBD2 (6 bases each). CDR1 is SEHNR and CDR2 is FQNEAQ in the germline V gene (reference sequence). This CDR3 has 12 amino acids. V was shortened by 4 bases and J by 12 bases, with 13 bases between the two germline ends. The CDR3 DNA sequence: TGTGCCAGCAGCTCAGGGGAGGTAGGGCAGTTCTTC. It is translated as CASSSGEVGQFF.